This TCR beta chain was profiled in a study of T-cell memory formation after mild COVID-19. At the level of the study: For the most part, TCR clusters were specific to one donor. Broader study findings: CD4+ contracting clones were mainly CM and EM; CD8+ ones, EMRA.

TCRdb passed the 5' RACE reads through MiXCR, listing each CDR3 protein once. This sample has hundreds of thousands of distinct CDR3 sequences, with less than 25% found just once. This clonotype appeared a few times. The antigen is undetermined. CDR1 is KGHSH, CDR2 LQKENI, per germline. CDR3 length equals 18 residues. Losses at the gene ends were 1 base for V and 5 bases for J; bases not matched to a gene: 11. The V and J genes are TRBV18 and TRBJ2-3, with TRBD1 matching over 11 bases. The sample was PBMCs or a T cell subset sorted from them (not recorded which). This clonotype was sampled from an adult woman who had mild COVID-19 (a few samples of this study predate the infection). Cell type and time point are not known. CDR3 sequence: CASSPLITLGTGGDTQYF. CDR3 sequence (DNA): TGTGCCAGCTCACCACTAATCACCCTCGGGACAGGGGGAGATACGCAGTATTTT.